The T cell receptor (beta chain) described here comes from a study of blood T cell repertoires in COVID-19 (dated by TCRdb to 2019 to 2021). At the level of the whole study: Samples covering the acute and convalescent phases of COVID-19 were provided by collaborators in the United States, Italy and Spain. The prospective study material was composed of cDNA or gDNA derived from T cells, B-cell-depleted T cells, or PBMCs. The dataset comprised deeply sampled blood TCRbeta repertoires from subjects exposed to, actively infected with, or recovered from COVID-19. A freely available public database, intended as a resource for researchers studying the immune response to SARS-CoV-2, is where the repertoires were released. Samples came from the ongoing ImmuneRACE study (first 160 participants) plus 1,254 subjects from 6 global collaborators. A de-identified subject ID, COVID-19 status, age in years and sex were almost always included in the sample metadata. HLA class I and class II types, where available, came from metadata supplied by the sample provider rather than from assay-based typing.

Collaborating institutions collected whole blood in K2EDTA tubes following their own protocols. For TCRbeta analysis, collaborator samples were shipped as frozen whole blood, as isolated PBMCs, or as DNA extracted from either sample type. About this clone: It has no known antigen specificity. Per-base qualities were not stored, and no clone one base away is much larger.

TCRbeta CDR3 regions were amplified from genomic DNA by means of the immunoSEQ Assay, a bias-controlled multiplex PCR. Under the source paper's analysis protocol: Within the assay, amplification of reference gene primers was used to estimate how many nucleated cells each sample contained. To quantify the absolute abundance of each unique TCRbeta CDR3 rearrangement, sequence reads were collapsed and filtered. For each sample, productive Simpson clonality was calculated by taking the square root of Simpson's diversity index across productive rearrangements. What TCRdb holds here is the immuneACCESS table cut down to in-frame rearrangements. Part of the clones is not present; checked against another copy, under half of the missing clones reflect an unresolved V gene, and the others are unexplained. The D gene and trimming were derived from the DNA, and the V and J assignments and clone size from that table. This sample is represented by 80,000 to 85,000 clones; roughly 88% of them were singletons. The ten largest clones capture roughly 4.8% of the sample.

There are 15 amino acids in the CDR3, from cysteine to phenylalanine inclusive. CDR3 DNA is the only sequence kept; it has 45 bases, read in frame from the first base. Sequences SGHVS (CDR1) and FQNEAQ (CDR2) are obtained from the germline V gene. Ends trimmed: V by 4 bases, J by 6 bases; bases unmatched to a gene: 8. Results the study describes overall, beyond this receptor: The amount of clinical and demographic metadata varied by source and participant and was provided uncurated.

What was sequenced was peripheral blood. The chain was built from TRBV7-8 and TRBJ2-1; 8 central nucleotides agree with TRBD2. The clonotype was recovered from a woman older than 75 with acute or convalescent COVID-19. The DNA sequence is as follows: TGTGCCAGCAGCTCACGTAGCGGGACCTCCAATGAGCAGTTCTTC. Translated, it reads CASSSRSGTSNEQFF.